The clone carrying this T cell receptor (beta chain) was detected a few times. These data come from a study of blood T cells in healthy people across ages. A J-beta primer mix and a sample-barcoded 5' primer were used in a second PCR of about 6 to 12 cycles. One entry per CDR3 protein, called by TCRdb with MiXCR from the 5' RACE reads. The profile covers about 800,000 distinct CDR3 sequences, with roughly 25% appearing a single time and roughly 3.8% taken by the ten largest. Healthy individuals of Caucasian origin from Russia, aged roughly 6 to 95, served as donors. This same sample was also taken into another study, of T cells of mothers and their children. Per that paper: All donors were healthy and Caucasian; they were a few mothers and their six children. Similar effects of thymic selection on TCR recombination output were recorded in related and unrelated pairs.

The sequencing sample was made of blood. This sequence originates from a boy aged 10-17 years in good health.

The DNA for the CDR3 is TGTGCCAGCAGCGACCCAGGAATCACTGAAGCTTTCTTT. Amino acids: CASSDPGITEAFF. The chain employs TRBV3-1 and TRBJ1-1; D not certain. The length of the CDR3 is 13 residues. The germline gives CDR1 LGHDT, CDR2 YNNKEL (reference sequence). Trimming took off 5 bases at V and 4 bases at J, with 11 bases between the two ends. Based on the CDR3 plus reference TRBV3-1 and TRBJ1-1, the full variable domain is DTAVSQTPKYLVTQMGNDKSIKCEQNLGHDTMYWYKQDSKKFLKIMFSYNNKELIINETVPNRFSPKSPDKAHLNLHINSLELGDSAVYFCASSDPGITEAFFGQGTRLTVV.